The T cell receptor beta chain described here comes from a study of shared clonotypes between healthy human individuals. Overall study findings and caveats: Generally, naive subsets (rather than memory subsets) showed larger estimated richness. A few donors had around 5.5% of their naive CD4 clonotypes in common. The expectation was that sequencing depth would affect clonotype sharing among donors. A reduction in generation probabilities was seen for non-shared clonotypes relative to those shared by all four donors.

Positively selected for CCR7, the CD45RO-negative cells used as naive CD8 cells excluded terminally differentiated effector memory CD45RA+ cells. There are 12 residues in the CDR3. Germline V lookup: CDR1 SGHDT, CDR2 YYEEEE. V was trimmed by 1 base and J by 3 bases, leaving 5 bases between them. This clone appeared a single time. Its antigen remains unidentified. Assay: immunoSEQ multiplex PCR; the TCRdb copy retains only in-frame clones and omits some. In the table there are under 700,000 clones, approximately 95% of which are singletons. The J gene is TRBJ2-7, the V gene TRBV5-6; no clear D gene. The sequencing sample was made of naive CD8+ T cells sorted from blood. The TCR sequence derives from a woman in her 30s in good health. The CDR3 DNA follows: TGTGCCAGCAGCTTGAAAGGCTACGAGCAGTACTTC. Its translation: CASSLKGYEQYF.